This is a list of T cell receptor beta chains from one sample in a study of blood T cells in healthy people across ages. TCRdb re-analysed the 5' RACE reads in MiXCR, keeping a single row per CDR3 protein. The repertoire has more than 500,000 distinct CDR3 sequences, 25% to 30% of them found once; the top ten carry approximately 18%. Sample: blood. These receptors all stem from a woman between 65 and 79 years old in good health. CDR3s include the opening cysteine and the closing phenylalanine or tryptophan. The D gene is left open where the match is weak. Expanded clones are given a class, and other clones once, few, many or no size at all.

v_gene	d_gene	abundance	j_gene	CDR3aa	CDR3nt
TRBV9	-	few	TRBJ2-3	CASSAPGRTDTQYF	TGTGCCAGCAGCGCCCCGGGACGCACAGATACGCAGTATTTT
TRBV6-5	-	-	TRBJ2-2	CASSDRGGRTGELFF	TGTGCCAGCAGTGACCGAGGGGGGCGCACCGGGGAGCTGTTTTTT
TRBV7-8	TRBD2	-	TRBJ2-7	CASSLSRLAGGREQYF	TGTGCCAGCAGCTTATCCAGACTAGCGGGGGGGCGCGAGCAGTACTTC
TRBV12-3/TRBV12-4	-	few	TRBJ1-3	CASSSRVNSGNTIYF	TGTGCCAGCAGTTCCAGGGTCAACTCTGGAAACACCATATATTTT
TRBV6-5	TRBD2	-	TRBJ2-3	CASTLSGENTDTQYF	TGTGCCAGCACTTTGAGCGGGGAGAACACAGATACGCAGTATTTT
TRBV10-2	TRBD1	-	TRBJ2-4	CASSEARGNIQYF	TGCGCCAGCAGTGAGGCCAGGGGGAACATTCAGTACTTC
TRBV20-1	-	-	TRBJ2-4	CSARVQELAKNIQYF	TGCAGTGCTAGAGTACAGGAGCTAGCCAAAAACATTCAGTACTTC
TRBV7-2	-	many	TRBJ1-1	CASGAGMNTEAFF	TGTGCCAGTGGGGCGGGGATGAACACTGAAGCTTTCTTT
TRBV28	TRBD2	-	TRBJ2-7	CASSELAGVYEQYF	TGTGCCAGCAGCGAACTAGCGGGAGTCTACGAGCAGTACTTC
TRBV10-3	-	-	TRBJ1-5	CAISEGRDNQPQHF	TGTGCCATCAGTGAAGGGCGGGACAATCAGCCCCAGCATTTT
TRBV12-3/TRBV12-4	TRBD1	-	TRBJ1-3	CASRRDRTPTIYF	TGTGCCAGCAGGCGGGACAGGACGCCCACCATATATTTT
TRBV29-1	-	-	TRBJ1-2	CSVRITAAVGGYTF	TGCAGCGTTAGAATAACAGCGGCGGTAGGTGGCTACACCTTC
TRBV7-2	-	-	TRBJ2-7	CASSLLAPSSEQYF	TGTGCCAGCAGCTTACTAGCCCCCTCGAGTGAGCAGTACTTC
TRBV29-1	TRBD1	-	TRBJ2-1	CSVDRGYYNEQFF	TGCAGCGTTGACAGGGGGTACTACAATGAGCAGTTCTTC
TRBV20-1	TRBD1	few	TRBJ1-2	CSAPQGAANYGYTF	TGCAGTGCGCCGCAGGGGGCGGCCAACTATGGCTACACCTTC
TRBV20-1	-	few	TRBJ1-5	CSALAGVSTDTQHF	TGCAGTGCCTTAGCGGGGGTCAGCACAGATACGCAGCATTTT
TRBV6-5	TRBD1	few	TRBJ1-4	CASSNLPGQGNEKLFF	TGTGCCAGCAGCAACCTGCCGGGACAGGGGAATGAAAAACTGTTTTTT
TRBV12-3/TRBV12-4	TRBD1	-	TRBJ1-2	CASSLLGGQGQGYTF	TGTGCCAGCAGTTTATTAGGGGGACAGGGCCAGGGCTACACCTTC
TRBV29-1	-	-	TRBJ2-5	CSVAGDQEETQYF	TGCAGCGTTGCGGGCGACCAAGAAGAGACCCAGTACTTC
TRBV7-2	-	few	TRBJ2-1	CASSLAAREHFF	TGTGCCAGCAGCTTAGCGGCTAGGGAACATTTCTTC
TRBV10-3	-	-	TRBJ2-7	CAISESRGTPYEQYF	TGTGCCATCAGTGAGTCCAGGGGCACCCCCTACGAGCAGTACTTC
TRBV3-1	-	-	TRBJ1-2	CASSLGGPSYGYTF	TGTGCCAGCAGCTTAGGCGGTCCCTCCTATGGCTACACCTTC
TRBV11-2	TRBD1	few	TRBJ1-6	CASSPQTGGNSPLHF	TGTGCCAGCAGCCCCCAGACAGGGGGCAATTCACCCCTCCACTTT
TRBV29-1	-	few	TRBJ1-1	CSVVRGATEAFF	TGCAGCGTGGTTCGGGGAGCCACTGAAGCTTTCTTT
TRBV10-3	-	-	TRBJ2-7	CAISGPGVTGTYEQYF	TGTGCCATCAGTGGCCCGGGGGTGACAGGTACCTACGAGCAGTACTTC
TRBV6-6	-	-	TRBJ1-3	CAGRDSGNTIYF	TGTGCCGGGAGAGACTCTGGAAACACCATATATTTT
TRBV5-1	TRBD1	-	TRBJ1-1	CASSYNRGRAEAFF	TGCGCCAGCAGCTACAACAGGGGGAGAGCTGAAGCTTTCTTT
TRBV9	TRBD1	-	TRBJ2-5	CASSVSQGAETQYF	TGTGCCAGCAGCGTTTCACAGGGGGCCGAGACCCAGTACTTC
TRBV3-1	-	few	TRBJ2-7	CASSQGSGPSYEQYF	TGTGCCAGCAGCCAAGGTTCGGGACCCTCCTACGAGCAGTACTTC
TRBV4-3	TRBD2	few	TRBJ2-1	CASSQVTSGGIEQFF	TGCGCCAGCAGCCAAGTGACCAGCGGGGGCATCGAGCAGTTCTTC
TRBV20-1	-	once	TRBJ2-7	CSARDGGFVQYF	TGCAGTGCTAGAGATGGGGGTTTTGTGCAGTACTTC
TRBV7-2	-	few	TRBJ1-1	CASSFDRQTEAFF	TGTGCCAGCAGCTTCGATAGACAGACTGAAGCTTTCTTT
TRBV7-2	TRBD1	many	TRBJ2-5	CASSRDSQETQYF	TGTGCCAGCAGCCGGGACAGCCAAGAGACCCAGTACTTC
TRBV5-1	-	few	TRBJ2-5	CASSLRWGETQYF	TGCGCCAGCAGCTTAAGGTGGGGGGAGACCCAGTACTTC
TRBV20-1	TRBD1	few	TRBJ2-5	CSASPGVSGGRETQYF	TGCAGTGCTAGCCCCGGGGTGTCAGGGGGCCGGGAGACCCAGTACTTC
TRBV5-1	-	few	TRBJ2-7	CASSFPPRYEQYF	TGCGCCAGCAGCTTTCCTCCTCGCTACGAGCAGTACTTC
TRBV6-5	-	-	TRBJ1-6	CASSYLVGKNSPLHF	TGTGCCAGCAGTTACCTAGTGGGAAAGAATTCACCCCTCCACTTT
TRBV10-3	-	many	TRBJ2-3	CAISRREDTQYF	TGTGCCATCAGCCGCCGGGAGGATACGCAGTATTTT
TRBV4-3	-	few	TRBJ1-2	CASSQDLGSYYGYTF	TGCGCCAGCAGCCAAGATCTGGGGAGTTACTATGGCTACACCTTC
TRBV7-9	-	-	TRBJ2-5	CASSSPNRVETQYF	TGTGCCAGCAGCTCACCCAATCGGGTAGAGACCCAGTACTTC
TRBV20-1	TRBD1	-	TRBJ1-1	CSARATGGVPTEAFF	TGCAGTGCTAGAGCTACAGGGGGCGTCCCCACTGAAGCTTTCTTT
TRBV24-1	-	few	TRBJ1-2	CATSDGLSNYGYTF	TGTGCCACCAGTGATGGGCTATCTAACTATGGCTACACCTTC
TRBV7-2	-	-	TRBJ1-2	CASSELGNYYGYTF	TGTGCCAGCAGCGAACTAGGGAATTACTATGGCTACACCTTC
TRBV5-5	TRBD1	-	TRBJ2-4	CASSLQGVDIQYF	TGTGCCAGCAGCTTACAGGGGGTAGACATTCAGTACTTC
TRBV5-1	TRBD2	-	TRBJ2-2	CASSLIAGDLGGELFF	TGCGCCAGCAGCTTGATAGCGGGAGATCTTGGCGGGGAGCTGTTTTTT
TRBV9	TRBD1	-	TRBJ2-3	CASSIGQGAIDTQYF	TGTGCCAGCAGCATAGGACAGGGGGCAATAGATACGCAGTATTTT
TRBV20-1	-	-	TRBJ1-2	CSAREEAPGANYGYTF	TGCAGTGCTAGAGAAGAGGCCCCGGGGGCTAACTATGGCTACACCTTC
TRBV20-1	TRBD2	-	TRBJ2-1	CSARSGGSWNEQFF	TGCAGTGCTAGGAGCGGGGGGTCGTGGAATGAGCAGTTCTTC
TRBV3-1	-	-	TRBJ2-1	CASSQGGIGNEQFF	TGTGCCAGCAGCCAAGGCGGGATCGGAAATGAGCAGTTCTTC
TRBV7-9	TRBD1	few	TRBJ2-7	CASIPPGTGILYEQYF	TGTGCCAGCATCCCCCCTGGGACAGGGATCCTCTACGAGCAGTACTTC
TRBV3-1	-	few	TRBJ2-5	CASSQRIETQYF	TGTGCCAGCAGCCAGAGGATTGAGACCCAGTACTTC